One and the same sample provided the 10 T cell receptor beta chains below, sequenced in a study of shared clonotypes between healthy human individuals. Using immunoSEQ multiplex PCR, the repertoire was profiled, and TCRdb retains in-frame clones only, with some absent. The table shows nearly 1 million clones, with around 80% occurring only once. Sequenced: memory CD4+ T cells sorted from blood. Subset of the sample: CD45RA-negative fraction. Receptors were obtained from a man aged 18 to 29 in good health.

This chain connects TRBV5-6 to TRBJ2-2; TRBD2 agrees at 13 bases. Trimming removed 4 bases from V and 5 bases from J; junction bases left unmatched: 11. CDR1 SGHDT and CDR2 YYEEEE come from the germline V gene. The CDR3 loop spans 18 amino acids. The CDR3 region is CASSGATSGRAGTGELFF. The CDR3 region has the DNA TGTGCCAGCAGCGGGGCAACTAGCGGGAGGGCCGGAACCGGGGAGCTGTTTTTT.

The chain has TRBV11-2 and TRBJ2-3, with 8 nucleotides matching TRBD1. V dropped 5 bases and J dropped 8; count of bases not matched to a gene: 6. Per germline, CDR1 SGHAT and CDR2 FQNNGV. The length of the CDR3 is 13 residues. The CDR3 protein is CASSLATGVTQYF. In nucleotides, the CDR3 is TGTGCCAGCAGCCTGGCGACAGGGGTTACGCAGTATTTT.

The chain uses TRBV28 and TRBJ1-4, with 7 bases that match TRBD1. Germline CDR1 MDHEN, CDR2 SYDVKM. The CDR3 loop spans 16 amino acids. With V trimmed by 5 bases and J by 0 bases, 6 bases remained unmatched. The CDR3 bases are TGTGCCAGCAGTCCCGGGACAGCTACAACTAATGAAAAACTGTTTTTT. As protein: CASSPGTATTNEKLFF.

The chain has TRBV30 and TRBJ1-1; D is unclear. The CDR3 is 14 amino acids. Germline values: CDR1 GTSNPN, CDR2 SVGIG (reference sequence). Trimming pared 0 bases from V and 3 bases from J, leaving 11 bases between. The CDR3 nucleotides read TGTGCCTGGAGTGTATTTCTCGGGGACACTGAAGCTTTCTTT. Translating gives CAWSVFLGDTEAFF.

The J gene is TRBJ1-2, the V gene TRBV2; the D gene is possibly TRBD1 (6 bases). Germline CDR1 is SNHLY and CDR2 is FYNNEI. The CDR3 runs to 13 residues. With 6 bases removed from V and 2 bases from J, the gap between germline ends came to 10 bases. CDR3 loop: CASSPDRNYGYTF. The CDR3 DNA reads TGTGCCAGCAGCCCGGACAGAAACTATGGCTACACCTTC.

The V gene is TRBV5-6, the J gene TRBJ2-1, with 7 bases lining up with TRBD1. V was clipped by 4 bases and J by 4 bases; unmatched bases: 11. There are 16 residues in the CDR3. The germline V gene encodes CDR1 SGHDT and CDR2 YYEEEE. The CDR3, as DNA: TGTGCCAGCAGCGTTGGGGGTCTGACAGGGTACAATGAGCAGTTCTTC. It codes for CASSVGGLTGYNEQFF.

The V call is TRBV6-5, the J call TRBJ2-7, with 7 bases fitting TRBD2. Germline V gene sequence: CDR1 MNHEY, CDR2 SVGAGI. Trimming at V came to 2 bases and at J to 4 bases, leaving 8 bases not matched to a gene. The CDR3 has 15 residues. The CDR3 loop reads CASSYLVGGEYEQYF. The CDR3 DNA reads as TGTGCCAGCAGTTACCTTGTGGGAGGGGAGTACGAGCAGTACTTC.

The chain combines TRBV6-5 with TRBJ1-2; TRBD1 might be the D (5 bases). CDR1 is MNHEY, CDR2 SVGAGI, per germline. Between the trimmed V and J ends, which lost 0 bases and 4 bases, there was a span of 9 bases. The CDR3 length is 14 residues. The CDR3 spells CASSYSGDGYGYTF. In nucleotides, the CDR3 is TGTGCCAGCAGTTACTCGGGGGACGGCTATGGCTACACCTTC.

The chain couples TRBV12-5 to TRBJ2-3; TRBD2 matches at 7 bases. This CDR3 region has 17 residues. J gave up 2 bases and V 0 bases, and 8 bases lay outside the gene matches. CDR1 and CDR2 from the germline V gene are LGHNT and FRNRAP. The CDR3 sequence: CASGLVLAGAFTDTQYF. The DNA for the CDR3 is TGTGCTAGTGGTTTGGTCCTGGCGGGAGCATTCACAGATACGCAGTATTTT.

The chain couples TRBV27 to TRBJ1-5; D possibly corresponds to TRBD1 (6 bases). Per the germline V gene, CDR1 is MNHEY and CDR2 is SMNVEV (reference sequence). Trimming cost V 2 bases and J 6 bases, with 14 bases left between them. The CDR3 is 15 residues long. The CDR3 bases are TGTGCCAGCAGTTTACAGGGGAGGAGGACTCAGCCCCAGCATTTT. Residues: CASSLQGRRTQPQHF.